Presented here are 14 T cell receptor beta chains from one specimen sequenced in a study of tumor-infiltrating lymphocytes in primary liver carcinoma. Total RNA (approximately 500 ng) served as template for TCR beta cDNA synthesis primed by a constant-region primer. Library construction for TCR beta comprised three nested multiplex PCR rounds performed with slightly modified ARM-PCR. PCR rounds one and two used TRBV1-TRBV30 forward primers with a C-beta reverse primer for roughly 9 cycles each. TCRdb itself ran the multiplex PCR reads through MiXCR, one entry per CDR3 protein. The profile shows 80,000 to 100,000 distinct CDR3 sequences, around 68% of them singletons. The tissue used was unsorted bulk material of roughly 17-34 mg. RNA and DNA were co-extracted from it with the AllPrep DNA/RNA mini kit. Sample: tumor-adjacent normal liver tissue. Receptors were obtained from a man aged 35 to 55 with primary liver carcinoma and hepatitis B virus infection.

A remark on this clonotype: A read error may produce the germline difference seen at one junction end. The V and J genes are TRBV10-2 and TRBJ1-2; a weak D match, TRBD1 (5 bases). CDR1 is WSHSY and CDR2 is SAAADI in the germline V gene. This CDR3 has 14 residues. CDR3 in amino acids: CTSTEGWLDYGYTF. In DNA, the CDR3 is TGCACCAGCACCGAGGGGTGGCTCGACTATGGCTACACCTTT.

Points on this clonotype: One base away lies a much larger clone, so this may be a sequencing read error. The rearrangement links TRBV12-3 or TRBV12-4 to TRBJ2-1; TRBD2 is a possible D gene (5 bases). This CDR3 comprises 12 residues. CDR3 in amino acids: CASSLDRGEEFF. The DNA for the CDR3 is TGTGCCAGCAGCTTGGACCGGGGTGAGGAGTTCTTC.

In this sample, this clonotype turned up many times. V gene TRBV14 combines with J gene TRBJ2-2; D ambiguous. The length of the CDR3 is 13 residues. V was shortened by 2 bases and J by 6 bases, with 7 bases between the two germline ends. The germline V gene has CDR1 SGHDN and CDR2 FVKESK. CDR3 in amino acids: CASSQRSSGELFF. The CDR3 DNA reads TGTGCCAGCAGCCAACGAAGCTCCGGGGAGCTGTTTTTT.

Details on this clonotype: Being one base from a much bigger clone, this may be a read error. The rearrangement links TRBV30 to TRBJ2-7; no firm D call. The CDR3 is 12 residues long. Germline V gene lookup returns CDR1 GTSNPN and CDR2 SVGIG (reference sequence). The V end was cut by 4 bases, the J end by 2 bases, with 9 bases between. The CDR3 protein is CAWTRIPYEQYF. CDR3 DNA: TGTGCCTGGACTCGTATCCCCTACGAGCAGTACTTC.

About this clonotype: A much larger clonotype is one base distant, so this may be a read error. The V gene is TRBV5-1, the J gene TRBJ2-6; TRBD1 agrees at 8 bases. Germline CDR1 and CDR2: SGHRS and YFSETQ. This CDR3 region has 16 residues. DNA of the CDR3: TGCGTCAGCAGCTCGACAGGGGAGCCTGGGGCCAACGTCCTGACTTTC. The encoded protein is CVSSSTGEPGANVLTF.

For this clonotype: This may come from a read error, since a much larger clone is one base off. V is TRBV11-2 and J is TRBJ2-2; D assignment may be TRBD1 or TRBD2 (6 bases each). Germline V gene lookup returns CDR1 SGHAT and CDR2 FQNNGV. This CDR3 is 14 amino acids long. CDR3 sequence: CTSSSSNYEGGLFF. In DNA form, the CDR3 reads TGTACCAGCAGCTCAAGCAACTACGAGGGGGGGCTGTTTTTT.

Concerning this clonotype itself: Germline and junction disagree at one end, which may indicate a read error. V is TRBV11-2 and J is TRBJ2-5, with a tentative D call TRBD1 (6 bases). The CDR3 consists of 15 residues. Per the germline V gene, CDR1 is SGHAT and CDR2 is FQNNGV. CDR3 amino acids: CACSLERTGQETQYF. CDR3 in DNA: TGTGCCTGCAGCTTAGAGCGCACAGGGCAAGAGACCCAGTACTTC.

This clonotype is a singleton in its sample. Here the CDR3 omits its conserved ending phenylalanine or tryptophan, so a read error is the likely source. This sequence joins TRBV11-2 and TRBJ2-3; D tentatively fits TRBD1 or TRBD2 (5 bases each). Germline-derived CDR1 and CDR2 are SGHAT and FQNNGV. The CDR3 runs to 14 residues. In nucleotides, the CDR3 is TGTGCCAGTAGCTTAGGACTGGGGCCAGATACGCAGTATTCT. Translated, it gives CASSLGLGPDTQYS.

This clonotype was observed a single time. The junction differs from germline at one of its ends, possibly a read error. The V call is TRBV11-2, the J call TRBJ1-5; D possibly corresponds to TRBD1 (6 bases). CDR1 SGHAT and CDR2 FQNNGV come from the germline V gene. This CDR3 has 16 residues. CDR3 in amino acids: CASSLGPQGSGLPQRF. The CDR3 DNA reads as TGTGCCAGCAGCTTAGGTCCACAGGGTTCAGGTCTGCCCCAGCGTTTT.

V usage is TRBV7-9 and J usage is TRBJ2-1; TRBD2 is a possible D gene (5 bases). This CDR3 comprises 15 residues. Trimming pared 7 bases from V and 5 bases from J, leaving 18 bases between. The V gene's germline CDR1 is SEHNR and CDR2 FQNEAQ (reference sequence). The DNA of the CDR3 is TGTGCCAGCATGGGGTGGCAGAGCGGAGACAATGAGCAGTTCTTC. Its translation: CASMGWQSGDNEQFF.

This clonotype occurred once. This may arise from a read error, as a much more abundant clone is one base away. V gene TRBV14 combines with J gene TRBJ2-4; unclear D gene. This CDR3 has 13 residues. In germline, CDR1 is SGHDN, CDR2 FVKESK. CDR3 nucleotide sequence: TGTGTCAGCAGCCAAGATATCAGAAACATTCAGTACTTC. It specifies CVSSQDIRNIQYF.

In the case of this clonotype: The conserved phenylalanine or tryptophan normally closing the CDR3 is absent here, so this likely arose from a read error. V and J are TRBV12-3 or TRBV12-4 and TRBJ2-1; weak D call: TRBD2 (6 bases). V was pared by 6 bases and J by 8 bases, with 17 bases between. The CDR3 has 14 amino acids. The CDR3 region is CASSTRDSDDEQFL. The CDR3 DNA sequence: TGTGCCAGCAGCACCCGGGACTCTGACGATGAGCAGTTCCTC.

To note about this clonotype: The CDR3 does not end in the conserved phenylalanine or tryptophan, so this is likely a read error. This sequence joins TRBV10-3 and TRBJ1-4, with 9 bases fitting TRBD1. CDR1 ENHRY and CDR2 SYGVKD come from the germline V gene. The CDR3 has 15 amino acids. The CDR3 loop reads CAISPWTGDNEKLFL. The CDR3 DNA follows: TGTGCTATCAGTCCCTGGACAGGGGATAATGAAAAACTGTTTTTA.

Regarding this clonotype: The junction departs from the called germline gene at one end, perhaps through a read error. The chain combines TRBV4-1 with TRBJ2-7; TRBD2 matches at 8 bases. The length of the CDR3 is 19 residues. Germline V gene lookup returns CDR1 MGHRA and CDR2 YSYEKL. The DNA of the CDR3 is TGCGCCACCAGCCTGCGTGGACAGATAGGGACTAGTGGCCACTACGAGCAGTACTTC. Translated: CATSLRGQIGTSGHYEQYF.